This T cell receptor beta chain was captured in a study of Ad26.COV2.S vaccination and SARS-CoV-2 variants. The CDR3 runs to 14 residues. Per germline, CDR1 SGHRS and CDR2 YFSETQ. Trimming removed 1 base at V and 1 base at J, with 8 bases between. Profiling relied on immunoSEQ multiplex PCR, and the TCRdb table lists in-frame clones only, not all of them. The repertoire includes roughly 390,000 clones, approximately 90% of them detected once, and under 4% sits in the top ten. Treatment described: 15 to 20 received Ad26.COV2.S at low or high dose, single or two shots; 5 received placebo; per-sample allocation not given. Each sample was drawn 63 days after the first injection (of vaccine or placebo).

This clonotype originated in a person aged 18 to 65 who received the Ad26.COV2.S COVID-19 vaccine or a placebo. The rearrangement joins TRBV5-1 to TRBJ1-2; D not certain. The sample here was peripheral blood, taken in a trial of Ad26.COV2.S vaccine versus placebo. CDR3 nucleotides: TGCGCCAGCAGCTTGTTGCAGGATAACTATGGCTACACCTTC. This gives the protein CASSLLQDNYGYTF.